A single sample is the source of the 21 T cell receptor beta chains below, sequenced in a study of shared clonotypes between healthy human individuals. TCRdb's copy holds only in-frame clones and misses some; the assay was immunoSEQ multiplex PCR. This table holds about 460,000 clones, roughly four fifths found once. Sample: PBMCs. These receptors were obtained from a woman between 40 and 55 years old in good health. Some clones in this sample may be carry-over from other donors' samples.

The chain uses TRBV29-1 and TRBJ1-5, with D perhaps TRBD1 (6 bases). Trimming took 5 bases from V and 6 from J, leaving 17 bases between them. Germline CDR1 is SQVTM and CDR2 is ANQGSEA. The length of the CDR3 is 14 residues. The DNA of the CDR3 is TGCAGCGTTACCTCGGGGGGGGCCGGTCAGCCCCAGCATTTT. Its protein product is CSVTSGGAGQPQHF.

The chain recombines TRBV7-2 with TRBJ1-5, with 7 nucleotides matching TRBD1. Germline-derived CDR1 and CDR2 are SGHTA and FQGNSA. The CDR3 is 14 amino acids. Trimming took 5 bases from V and 5 from J; bases not matched to a gene: 6. The CDR3 DNA reads as TGTGCCAGCAGCCTCAACAGGGGAGATCAGCCCCAGCATTTT. Translating gives CASSLNRGDQPQHF.

The chain carries TRBV30 and TRBJ1-5; no clear D gene. The CDR3 is made up of 17 amino acids. Germline V lookup: CDR1 GTSNPN, CDR2 SVGIG (reference sequence). The germline V and J ends were trimmed by 3 bases and 0 bases, with 18 bases remaining between them. Here the CDR3 reads CAWRRVLGQYSNQPQHF. CDR3 bases: TGTGCCTGGAGGAGAGTCCTAGGCCAGTATAGCAATCAGCCCCAGCATTTT.

The V gene is TRBV9, the J gene TRBJ2-1; no reliable D call. V gave up 0 bases and J gave up 9 bases, with 10 bases separating them. Per the germline V gene, CDR1 is SGDLS and CDR2 is YYNGEE. This CDR3 contains 13 residues. The CDR3 DNA reads as TGTGCCAGCAGCGTAGTGGGGTTTGGTGAGCAGTTCTTC. Its protein product is CASSVVGFGEQFF.

The chain couples TRBV11-2 to TRBJ1-1; 8 positions agree with TRBD1. The CDR3 has 14 amino acids. Trimming cost V 5 bases and J 6 bases; bases outside gene matches: 8. Germline V CDR1 and CDR2: SGHAT, FQNNGV. The DNA of the CDR3 is TGTGCCAGCAGCGATATACAGGGGGTCCCTGAAGCTTTCTTT. Translated: CASSDIQGVPEAFF. The full variable domain, rest sourced from reference TRBV11-2 and TRBJ1-1, is EAGVAQSPRYKIIEKRQSVAFWCNPISGHATLYWYQQILGQGPKLLIQFQNNGVVDDSQLPKDRFSAERLKGVDSTLKIQPAKLEDSAVYLCASSDIQGVPEAFFGQGTRLTVV.

As concerns this clone: This likely came from a read error, as a far larger clone is one base away. The CDR3 sequence is CASRYLLEAGELFF. The CDR3 nucleotides read TGTGCCAGCAGATATCTCCTTGAGGCCGGGGAGCTGTTTTTT. This sequence joins TRBV28 and TRBJ2-2; D gene ambiguous. Looked up from germline, CDR1 is MDHEN and CDR2 is SYDVKM. Trimming pared 6 bases from V and 6 bases from J, leaving 14 bases between. The CDR3 spans 14 residues.

In this sample, this clone turned up many times. This chain connects TRBV6-1 to TRBJ2-7; the D gene is possibly TRBD1 (7 bases). V lost 3 bases and J lost 4, with 16 bases in between. Per germline, CDR1 MNHNS and CDR2 SASEGT. There are 15 residues in the CDR3. CDR3 sequence: CASSDRGEGLYEQYF. CDR3 sequence (DNA): TGTGCCAGCAGTGACAGGGGGGAAGGTTTATACGAGCAGTACTTC.

This clone is a singleton in its sample. The chain has TRBV28 and TRBJ2-7, with TRBD2 matching over 7 bases. The CDR3 consists of 17 residues. Trimming removed 5 bases from V and 3 bases from J; junction bases left unmatched: 16. The V gene's germline CDR1 is MDHEN and CDR2 SYDVKM. The CDR3 is CASSPPPHIAGHYEQYF. The CDR3 region has the DNA TGTGCCAGCAGTCCGCCCCCCCACATAGCGGGCCACTACGAGCAGTACTTC. Full variable domain (rest looked up from reference TRBV28 and TRBJ2-7): DVKVTQSSRYLVKRTGEKVFLECVQDMDHENMFWYRQDPGLGLRLIYFSYDVKMKEKGDIPEGYSVSREKKERFSLILESASTNQTSMYLCASSPPPHIAGHYEQYFGPGTRLTVT.

This chain links TRBV29-1 with TRBJ2-1; weak D call: TRBD2 (6 bases). Between the trimmed V and J ends, which lost 3 bases and 9 bases, there was a span of 21 bases. CDR1 is SQVTM and CDR2 is ANQGSEA in the germline V gene. The CDR3 loop spans 15 amino acids. CDR3 nucleotide sequence: TGCAGCGTTGATTCGGGGTGGGTAGACGGGGGTGAGCAGTTCTTC. Translated, it gives CSVDSGWVDGGEQFF.

J is TRBJ1-1 and V is TRBV27, with D unclear. This CDR3 is built from 14 residues. Trimming stripped 3 bases from V and 4 bases from J, with 12 bases between. Germline CDR1 and CDR2: MNHEY and SMNVEV (reference sequence). The DNA of the CDR3 is TGTGCCAGCAGTTTTAGACGGCCCTCCACTGAAGCTTTCTTT. Residues: CASSFRRPSTEAFF.

In this sample, this clone turned up a few times. This sequence joins TRBV4-2 and TRBJ2-3; 12 bases line up with TRBD2. Germline assignment: CDR1 LGHNA and CDR2 YNFKEQ. V dropped 0 bases and J dropped 4; count of bases not matched to a gene: 5. This CDR3 region has 17 residues. The CDR3 DNA reads as TGTGCCAGCAGCCAAGATTGGCTAGCGGGGGGGCCAGATACGCAGTATTTT. It codes for CASSQDWLAGGPDTQYF.

The chain combines TRBV29-1 with TRBJ2-2, with D possibly TRBD2 on 5 matching bases. CDR3 length: 14 residues. The germline CDR1 and CDR2 sequences are SQVTM and ANQGSEA. The V end was cut by 6 bases, the J end by 6 bases, with 17 bases between. CDR3 in amino acids: CSVEKDLRAGELFF. In DNA, the CDR3 is TGCAGCGTGGAAAAGGACCTGAGGGCCGGGGAGCTGTTTTTT.

In the case of this clone: A far larger clone is off by one base, so a read error is likely. Given the absence of the conserved phenylalanine or tryptophan at the CDR3 end, a read error is likely. Other DNA sequences in this sample translate to the same CDR3. This chain joins TRBV7-9 and TRBJ2-7, with a possible D match to TRBD1 (6 bases). The V gene's germline CDR1 is SEHNR and CDR2 FQNEAQ (reference sequence). Trimming took off 4 bases at V and 2 bases at J, with 9 bases between the two ends. The CDR3 is 13 amino acids. CDR3 nucleotide sequence: TGTGCCAGCAGCTCCAGGGGCCCCTACGAGCAGTACTTA. Its translation is CASSSRGPYEQYL.

The chain uses TRBV7-9 and TRBJ2-1, with D possibly matching TRBD2 (6 bases). The CDR3 loop spans 14 amino acids. From germline, CDR1 is SEHNR and CDR2 FQNEAQ (reference sequence). Trimming pared 4 bases from V and 10 bases from J, leaving 17 bases between. The CDR3 nucleotides are TGTGCCAGCAGCTCCATTATTCGGGGGATGGAGCAGTTCTTC. Protein product: CASSSIIRGMEQFF.

CDR3: CASSSGAGHAEAFF. CDR3 bases: TGTGCCAGTAGTTCAGGGGCCGGACACGCTGAAGCTTTCTTT. The chain combines TRBV19 with TRBJ1-1; possible D gene TRBD1, 6 bases. The V end lost 5 bases, the J end lost 6 bases, and 16 bases lay between the germline ends. Germline lookup yields CDR1 LNHDA and CDR2 SQIVND (reference sequence). There are 14 residues in the CDR3.

CDR3 loop: CASSLSVASGIYEQYF. The CDR3 DNA reads as TGTGCCAGCAGTTTATCGGTGGCTAGCGGTATCTACGAGCAGTACTTC. The gene calls are TRBV27 and TRBJ2-7, with TRBD2 identical over 7 bases. CDR3 size: 16 residues. Per the germline V gene, CDR1 is MNHEY and CDR2 is SMNVEV (reference sequence). Trimming cost V 0 bases and J 3 bases; bases outside gene matches: 8.

The chain is built from TRBV5-1 and TRBJ2-2, with D possibly TRBD1 on 5 matching bases. V was pared by 5 bases and J by 0 bases, with 8 bases between. The CDR3 is made up of 14 amino acids. The germline CDR1 and CDR2 sequences are SGHRS and YFSETQ. CDR3: CASSSTANTGELFF. The CDR3 coding sequence is TGCGCCAGCAGTTCGACAGCGAACACCGGGGAGCTGTTTTTT.

V gene TRBV28 combines with J gene TRBJ1-5; D is ambiguous. Germline V gene data show CDR1 as MDHEN and CDR2 as SYDVKM. The V end lost 6 bases, the J end lost 5 bases, and 29 bases lay between the germline ends. The CDR3 is 19 amino acids. CDR3 residues: CASSWPREGAKSPDQPQHF. The CDR3, as DNA: TGTGCCAGCAGCTGGCCCCGAGAGGGCGCCAAGTCCCCCGATCAGCCCCAGCATTTT.

This clone has at least ten counts. This sequence joins TRBV28 and TRBJ2-4; D perhaps matches TRBD1 (6 bases). Germline lookup yields CDR1 MDHEN and CDR2 SYDVKM. The V and J ends lost 7 bases and 6 bases respectively, with 16 bases between them. The CDR3 covers 14 residues. CDR3 protein: CASTTPGHLNIQYF. The CDR3 DNA follows: TGTGCCAGCACTACGCCGGGACACTTAAACATTCAGTACTTC.

The CDR3, as DNA: TGTGCCAGCAGCGTAACCCCCACTAGAGCCGGGGATGAGCAGTTCTTC. This sequence encodes CASSVTPTRAGDEQFF. The chain couples TRBV9 to TRBJ2-1, with D possibly matching TRBD2 (5 bases). CDR3 length: 16 amino acids. Trimming removed 1 base at V and 8 bases at J, with 19 bases between. The germline gives CDR1 SGDLS, CDR2 YYNGEE.

The J gene is TRBJ2-3, the V gene TRBV5-6; TRBD1 matches at 10 bases. The junction had 2 bases not matched to a gene; V was cut back by 4 bases and J by 0 bases. The germline CDR1 and CDR2 sequences are SGHDT and YYEEEE. The CDR3 is made up of 15 amino acids. The CDR3 loop is CASSPTGGSTDTQYF. In DNA form, the CDR3 reads TGTGCCAGCAGCCCGACAGGGGGCAGCACAGATACGCAGTATTTT.